This T cell receptor beta chain originates from a study of cytomegalovirus exposure and HLA in healthy donors. Remarks on this clone: Its antigen is currently unknown.

Study outcomes and limitations: Clonal expansion was found to be greater in HLA-associated TCR beta chains than in equally common others in a later analysis. Trimming of TCR beta V- and J-genes showed a link, identified in a later analysis, to a missense DCLRE1C variant. TCR association rates varied by HLA locus in a later analysis, with DRB1 highest and HLA-C lowest. A later analysis reported that several of the most significant clusters appeared to be linked to common viral pathogens, among them Epstein-Barr virus.

Researchers ran the PCR with 60 Vbeta and 13 Jbeta primers. The method was immunoSEQ multiplex PCR; TCRdb's version includes in-frame clones alone and lacks a portion of them. In the table there are around 90,000 clones, 70% to 85% of which are singletons. Sequenced sample: PBMCs. The origin of this receptor is a human donor in good health.

The CDR3 spells CASSLEQGSPLHF. CDR3 nucleotides: TGTGCCAGCAGCTTAGAGCAGGGATCACCCCTCCACTTT. The V and J genes are TRBV11-2 and TRBJ1-6; weak D call: TRBD1 (5 bases). This CDR3 is built from 13 residues. Germline V gene sequence: CDR1 SGHAT, CDR2 FQNNGV. V was cut by 0 bases and J by 10 bases, with 7 bases left in between. Full variable domain (missing parts from reference TRBV11-2 and TRBJ1-6): EAGVAQSPRYKIIEKRQSVAFWCNPISGHATLYWYQQILGQGPKLLIQFQNNGVVDDSQLPKDRFSAERLKGVDSTLKIQPAKLEDSAVYLCASSLEQGSPLHFGNGTRLTVT.